The 22 T cell receptor beta chains presented below share a single source sample, sequenced in a study of Graves' ophthalmopathy and Graves' hyperthyroidism. Investigators amplified TCR beta CDR3 regions from RNA transcripts. Investigators did first-round RT-PCR with HTBI primers, then second-round multiplex PCR. MiXCR, applied by TCRdb to the multiplex PCR reads, yields one record per CDR3 protein. The profile covers about 370,000 distinct CDR3 sequences, with 15% to 20% appearing a single time and 1.5% to 2% taken by the ten largest. The sequenced sample consisted of peripheral blood. The receptor set was obtained from a woman aged 18-29 years with Graves' ophthalmopathy.

In its sample, this clonotype was seen many times. The CDR3 protein is CASMGQEYGYTF. The CDR3 region has the DNA TGTGCCAGCATGGGACAGGAGTATGGCTACACCTTC. The chain joins TRBV6-2 or TRBV6-3 to TRBJ1-2, with 8 bases matching TRBD1. The V gene's germline CDR1 is MNHEY and CDR2 SVGEGT. With 7 bases clipped from V and 5 bases from J, the junction kept 3 bases outside the gene matches. CDR3 length equals 12 residues.

In its sample, this clonotype was seen many times. The J gene is TRBJ2-7, the V gene TRBV2; no clear D gene. Germline V CDR1 and CDR2: SNHLY, FYNNEI. V was pared by 10 bases and J by 0 bases, with 16 bases between. The CDR3 covers 14 residues. DNA for the CDR3: TGTGCCACCCTGCCCGGATCAAGCTCCTACGAGCAGTACTTC. Amino acid sequence: CATLPGSSSYEQYF.

This clonotype was counted ten times or more. The CDR3 DNA follows: TGCAGCGTTGCTAAGGAAGGGTCATTAGGCATTCAGTACTTC. The encoded protein is CSVAKEGSLGIQYF. The chain links TRBV29-1 to TRBJ2-4; D remains unclear. V lost 4 bases and J 9 bases, leaving 19 bases between the germline ends. Germline CDR1 is SQVTM and CDR2 is ANQGSEA. The CDR3 extends over 14 amino acids.

This clonotype has at least ten counts. The chain's CDR3 is CASSRGGSRGNQPQHF. The DNA of the CDR3 is TGTGCCAGCAGCCGGGGGGGGTCTAGGGGCAATCAGCCCCAGCATTTT. The chain carries TRBV5-4 and TRBJ1-5; a weak D match, TRBD1 (5 bases). Germline CDR1 and CDR2: SGHNT and YYREEE (reference sequence). V was cut by 4 bases and J by 2 bases, with 16 bases left in between. The length of the CDR3 is 16 residues.

This clonotype was seen repeatedly, ten times or more. The rearrangement uses TRBV7-3 and TRBJ2-2, with TRBD2 matching 11 bases. Germline lookup yields CDR1 SGHTA and CDR2 FQGTGA. CDR3 length equals 16 residues. Germline trimming cut 4 bases from V and 5 bases from J; bases unmatched to any gene: 6. The CDR3 protein is CASSSTSGTGTGELFF. The CDR3 DNA is TGTGCCAGCAGCTCGACTAGCGGGACGGGGACCGGGGAGCTGTTTTTT.

This clonotype was detected a few times. The gene calls are TRBV6-2 or TRBV6-3 and TRBJ2-2; D gene ambiguous. The V end was cut by 6 bases, the J end by 4 bases, with 9 bases between. This CDR3 region has 13 residues. Germline CDR1 and CDR2: MNHEY and SVGEGT. CDR3 bases: TGTGCCAGCAGCCAAGACTGCACCGGGGAGCTGTTTTTT. Its translation is CASSQDCTGELFF.

This clonotype was recorded at least ten times. The CDR3, as DNA: TGTGCCAGCAATCCACAGGGGAGTTACGAGCAGTACTTC. Its translation is CASNPQGSYEQYF. The chain has TRBV6-5 and TRBJ2-7; TRBD1 aligns across 7 bases. V lost 7 bases, J lost 4 bases, and 7 bases stayed unmatched. This CDR3 has 13 amino acids. Germline lookup yields CDR1 MNHEY and CDR2 SVGAGI.

This clonotype has a count of ten or more. The rearrangement joins TRBV28 to TRBJ2-7, with D possibly TRBD2 on 5 matching bases. In germline, CDR1 is MDHEN, CDR2 SYDVKM. The CDR3 runs to 15 residues. V was clipped by 5 bases and J by 11 bases, with 25 bases between them. Here the CDR3 reads CASSTPDFSDMREYF. CDR3 sequence (DNA): TGTGCCAGCAGTACCCCGGACTTTTCCGACATGCGCGAGTACTTC.

In this sample, this clonotype turned up many times. This rearrangement joins TRBV2 to TRBJ1-5, with D possibly matching TRBD1 (5 bases). The V gene lost 4 bases and the J gene lost 2 bases, with 9 bases spanning the gap. CDR3 size: 14 residues. Germline V gene data show CDR1 as SNHLY and CDR2 as FYNNEI. Here the CDR3 reads CASSGGVGNQPQHF. CDR3 DNA sequence: TGTGCCAGCAGTGGAGGGGTTGGCAATCAGCCCCAGCATTTT.

This clonotype was seen at least ten times. The gene calls are TRBV18 and TRBJ2-7, with D perhaps matching TRBD1 (5 bases). The V gene lost 2 bases and the J gene lost 7 bases, with 15 bases spanning the gap. CDR1 is KGHSH, CDR2 LQKENI, per germline. The CDR3 has 14 amino acids. This chain's CDR3 is CASSPVPRAWEQYF. The CDR3 region has the DNA TGTGCCAGCTCACCAGTTCCCAGGGCATGGGAGCAGTACTTC.

This clonotype was counted ten times or more. V and J are TRBV6-5 and TRBJ2-7, with D tentatively TRBD2 (6 bases). This CDR3 region has 14 residues. Looked up from germline, CDR1 is MNHEY and CDR2 is SVGAGI. V was clipped by 7 bases and J by 1 base, with 14 bases between them. CDR3 amino acids: CASTNARGSYEQYF. DNA for the CDR3: TGTGCCAGCACTAACGCCCGGGGGTCCTACGAGCAGTACTTC.

This clonotype was seen at least ten times. The chain carries TRBV6-2 or TRBV6-3 and TRBJ2-7; no clear D gene. The CDR3 runs to 13 residues. V was clipped by 6 bases and J by 0 bases, with 9 bases between them. Looked up from germline, CDR1 is MNHEY and CDR2 is SVGEGT. CDR3 region: CASRAGNSYEQYF. The CDR3 DNA reads as TGTGCCAGCAGAGCCGGAAACTCCTACGAGCAGTACTTC.

Ten or more counts support this clonotype. The chain combines TRBV6-5 with TRBJ1-5; 9 bases are a match to TRBD1. The germline V gene encodes CDR1 MNHEY and CDR2 SVGAGI. V lost 4 bases and J lost 3; bases outside the gene matches: 4. The CDR3 contains 15 residues. The CDR3 DNA sequence: TGTGCCAGCAGTTCGGGGACAGGGCCCAATCAGCCCCAGCATTTT. Encoded protein: CASSSGTGPNQPQHF.

Many counts were recorded for this clonotype. The CDR3 coding sequence is TGTGCCAGCAGGGGGTCCCCTTCGGGCACAGATACGCAGTATTTT. Protein sequence: CASRGSPSGTDTQYF. This chain links TRBV6-1 with TRBJ2-3; D is uncertain. CDR1 and CDR2 from the germline V gene are MNHNS and SASEGT. There are 15 residues in the CDR3. Deletions cut 6 bases from V and 1 base from J, with 14 bases between.

This clonotype came up many times. This chain uses TRBV7-3 with TRBJ2-3; TRBD2 is a possible D gene (6 bases). Trimming shortened V by 1 base and J by 1 base, and 18 bases separated the two germline ends. The CDR3 has 18 residues. Germline CDR1 is SGHTA and CDR2 is FQGTGA. CDR3 region: CASSLKLGLALRTDTQYF. The CDR3, as DNA: TGTGCCAGCAGCTTAAAGCTAGGTCTAGCGTTGCGCACAGATACGCAGTATTTT.

This clonotype has ten or more counts. A much larger clone differs from this one at a single base, so this may be a read error. V is TRBV6-4 and J is TRBJ2-6, with 7 bases fitting TRBD1. CDR3 length: 19 amino acids. V shed 4 bases, J shed 2 bases, and the junction held 14 bases outside the gene matches. Germline lookup yields CDR1 MRHNA and CDR2 SNTAGT. Here the CDR3 reads CASSAPGAGGSTGANVLTF. CDR3 bases: TGTGCCAGCAGTGCTCCCGGGGCAGGGGGTTCCACTGGGGCCAACGTCCTGACTTTC.

This clonotype appeared many times. The CDR3 region is CATSAYSSREQYF. CDR3 DNA: TGTGCCACCAGTGCCTACTCCTCCCGCGAGCAGTACTTC. This chain joins TRBV24-1 and TRBJ2-7; D unresolved. Trimming took off 5 bases at V and 6 bases at J, with 13 bases between the two ends. This CDR3 is built from 13 residues. Germline V gene sequence: CDR1 KGHDR, CDR2 SFDVKD.

The CDR3 DNA reads as TGCAGTGCTCGTCAGCCCTCTAGGAACACTGAAGCTTTCTTT. This sequence encodes CSARQPSRNTEAFF. This chain uses TRBV20-1 with TRBJ1-1; D uncertain. Trimming left V 5 bases short and J 1 base short, with 14 bases between. This CDR3 is 14 amino acids long. Germline CDR1 reads DFQATT; CDR2 reads SNEGSKA (reference sequence).

The sample holds a few counts of this clonotype. The chain uses TRBV12-3 or TRBV12-4 and TRBJ1-1; D is uncertain. The CDR3 runs 14 residues. V was clipped by 8 bases and J by 4 bases, with 17 bases between them. DNA of the CDR3: TGTGCCAGCGGTCGGGGAGGGAGTCGCACTGAAGCTTTCTTT. This gives the protein CASGRGGSRTEAFF.

V gene TRBV10-2 combines with J gene TRBJ2-7, with TRBD2 identical over 7 bases. V was pared by 2 bases and J by 5 bases, with 0 bases of the junction left unmatched. The CDR3 consists of 12 residues. CDR1 and CDR2 from the germline V gene are WSHSY and SAAADI. This chain's CDR3 is CASSEGTNEQYF. The CDR3 DNA reads as TGCGCCAGCAGTGAGGGGACTAACGAGCAGTACTTC.

This clonotype was observed at least ten times. The chain has TRBV20-1 and TRBJ2-2; 13 bases map to TRBD2. J gave up 0 bases and V 5 bases, and 6 bases lay outside the gene matches. CDR3 length: 17 residues. Germline V CDR1 and CDR2: DFQATT, SNEGSKA (reference sequence). CDR3 nucleotides: TGCAGTGCTGCGCCGACTAGCGGGGGGACGAACACCGGGGAGCTGTTTTTT. Its protein is CSAAPTSGGTNTGELFF.

This clonotype came up many times. The chain carries TRBV27 and TRBJ2-7, with TRBD2 identical over 9 bases. CDR1 MNHEY and CDR2 SMNVEV come from the germline V gene (reference sequence). V shed 2 bases and J 0 bases; nucleotides not matched to a gene: 2. The CDR3 has 15 amino acids. This chain's CDR3 is CASSLLAGSSYEQYF. The CDR3 nucleotides read TGTGCCAGCAGTTTACTAGCGGGATCCTCCTACGAGCAGTACTTC.